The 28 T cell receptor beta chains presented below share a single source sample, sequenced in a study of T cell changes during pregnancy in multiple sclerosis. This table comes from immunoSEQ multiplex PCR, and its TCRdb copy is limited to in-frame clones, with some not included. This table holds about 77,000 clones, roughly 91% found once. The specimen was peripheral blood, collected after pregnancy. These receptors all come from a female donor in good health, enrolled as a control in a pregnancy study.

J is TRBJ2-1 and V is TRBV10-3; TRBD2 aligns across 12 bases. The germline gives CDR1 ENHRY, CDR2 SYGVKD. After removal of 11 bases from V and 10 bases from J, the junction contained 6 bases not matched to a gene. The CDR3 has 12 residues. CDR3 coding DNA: TGTGCCGTGACTAGCGGGAGCTTGGAGCAGTTCTTC. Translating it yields CAVTSGSLEQFF.

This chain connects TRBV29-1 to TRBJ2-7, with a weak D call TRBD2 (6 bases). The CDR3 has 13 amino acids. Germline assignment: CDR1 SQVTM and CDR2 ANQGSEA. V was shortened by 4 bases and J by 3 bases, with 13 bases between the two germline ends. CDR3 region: CSVAGEIGYEQYF. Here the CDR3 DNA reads TGCAGCGTTGCGGGGGAGATTGGCTACGAGCAGTACTTC.

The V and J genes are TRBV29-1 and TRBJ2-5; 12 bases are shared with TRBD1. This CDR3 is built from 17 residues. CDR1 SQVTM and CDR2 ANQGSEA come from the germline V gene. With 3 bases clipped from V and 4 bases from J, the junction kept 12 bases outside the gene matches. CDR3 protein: CSVDGTGGSHMIETQYF. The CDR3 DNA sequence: TGCAGCGTTGATGGGACAGGGGGCTCCCATATGATAGAGACCCAGTACTTC.

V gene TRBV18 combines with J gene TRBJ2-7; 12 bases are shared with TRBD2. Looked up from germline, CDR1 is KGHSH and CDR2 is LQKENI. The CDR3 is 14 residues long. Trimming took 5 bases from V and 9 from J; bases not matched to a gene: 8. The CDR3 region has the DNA TGTGCCAGCTCAGCCGGGCTAGCGGGAGGGCGGCAGTACTTC. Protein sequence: CASSAGLAGGRQYF.

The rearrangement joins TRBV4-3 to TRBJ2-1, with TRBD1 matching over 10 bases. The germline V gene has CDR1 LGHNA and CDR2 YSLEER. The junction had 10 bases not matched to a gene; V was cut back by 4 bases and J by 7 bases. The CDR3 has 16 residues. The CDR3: CASSPEPGQGWNEQFF. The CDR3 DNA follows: TGCGCCAGCAGCCCCGAACCGGGACAGGGGTGGAATGAGCAGTTCTTC.

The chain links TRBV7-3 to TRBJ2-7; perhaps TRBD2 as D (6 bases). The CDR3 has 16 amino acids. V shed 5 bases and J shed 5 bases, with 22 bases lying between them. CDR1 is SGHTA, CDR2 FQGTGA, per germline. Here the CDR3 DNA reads TGTGCCAGCAGCCTAGAGCCGGGACTCCAGGGTGACGAGCAGTACTTC. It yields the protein CASSLEPGLQGDEQYF.

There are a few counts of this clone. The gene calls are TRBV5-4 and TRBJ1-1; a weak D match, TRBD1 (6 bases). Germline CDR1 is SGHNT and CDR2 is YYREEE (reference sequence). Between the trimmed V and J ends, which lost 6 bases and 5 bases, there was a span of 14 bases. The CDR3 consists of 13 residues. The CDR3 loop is CASTLDSKTEAFF. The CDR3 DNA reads TGTGCCAGCACCCTGGACAGCAAAACTGAAGCTTTCTTT. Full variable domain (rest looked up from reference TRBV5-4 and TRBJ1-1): ETGVTQSPTHLIKTRGQQVTLRCSSQSGHNTVSWYQQALGQGPQFIFQYYREEENGRGNFPPRFSGLQFPNYSSELNVNALELDDSALYLCASTLDSKTEAFFGQGTRLTVV.

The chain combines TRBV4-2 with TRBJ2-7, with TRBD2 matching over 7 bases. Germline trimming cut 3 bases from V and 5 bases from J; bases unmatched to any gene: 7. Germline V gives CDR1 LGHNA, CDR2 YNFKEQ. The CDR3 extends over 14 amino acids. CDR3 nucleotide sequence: TGTGCCAGCAGCCAGGGCGGGAGTATCGACGAGCAGTACTTC. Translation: CASSQGGSIDEQYF.

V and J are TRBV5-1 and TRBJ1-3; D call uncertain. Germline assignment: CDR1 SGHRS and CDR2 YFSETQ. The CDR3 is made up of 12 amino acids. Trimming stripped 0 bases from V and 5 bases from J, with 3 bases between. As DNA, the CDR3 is TGCGCCAGCAGCTTGGACAGAAACACCATATATTTT. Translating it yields CASSLDRNTIYF. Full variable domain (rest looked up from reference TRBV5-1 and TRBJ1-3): KAGVTQTPRYLIKTRGQQVTLSCSPISGHRSVSWYQQTPGQGLQFLFEYFSETQRNKGNFPGRFSGRQFSNSRSEMNVSTLELGDSALYLCASSLDRNTIYFGEGSWLTVV.

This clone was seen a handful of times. The CDR3: CASTGQGRVNTEAFF. The CDR3 bases are TGTGCCAGCACGGGACAGGGCAGAGTGAACACTGAAGCTTTCTTT. The chain uses TRBV2 and TRBJ1-1; 9 bases match TRBD1. Germline loops: CDR1 SNHLY, CDR2 FYNNEI. V lost 7 bases, J lost 0 bases, and 6 bases stayed unmatched. The CDR3 extends over 15 amino acids.

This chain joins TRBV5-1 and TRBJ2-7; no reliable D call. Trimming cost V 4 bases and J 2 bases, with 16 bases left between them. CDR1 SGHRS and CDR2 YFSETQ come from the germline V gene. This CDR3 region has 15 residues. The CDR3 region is CASSPGMTVAYEQYF. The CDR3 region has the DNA TGCGCCAGCAGCCCCGGCATGACTGTCGCCTACGAGCAGTACTTC.

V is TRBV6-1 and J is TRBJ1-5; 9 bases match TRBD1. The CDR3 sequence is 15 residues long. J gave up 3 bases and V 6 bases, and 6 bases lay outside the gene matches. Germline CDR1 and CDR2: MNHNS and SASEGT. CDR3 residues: CASRETGGHNQPQHF. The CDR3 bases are TGTGCCAGCAGAGAGACAGGGGGGCACAATCAGCCCCAGCATTTT.

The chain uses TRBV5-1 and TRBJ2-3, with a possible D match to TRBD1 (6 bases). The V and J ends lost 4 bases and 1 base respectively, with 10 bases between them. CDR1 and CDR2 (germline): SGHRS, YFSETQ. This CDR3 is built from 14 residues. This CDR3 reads CASSRGQRTDTQYF. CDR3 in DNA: TGCGCCAGCAGCCGCGGACAGCGCACAGATACGCAGTATTTT. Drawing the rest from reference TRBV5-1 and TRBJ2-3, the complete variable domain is KAGVTQTPRYLIKTRGQQVTLSCSPISGHRSVSWYQQTPGQGLQFLFEYFSETQRNKGNFPGRFSGRQFSNSRSEMNVSTLELGDSALYLCASSRGQRTDTQYFGPGTRLTVL.

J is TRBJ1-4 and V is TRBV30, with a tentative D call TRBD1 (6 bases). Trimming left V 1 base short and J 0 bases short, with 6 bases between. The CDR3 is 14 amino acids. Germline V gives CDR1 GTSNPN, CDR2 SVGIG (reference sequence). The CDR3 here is CAWSGTATNEKLFF. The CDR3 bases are TGTGCCTGGAGTGGGACAGCAACTAATGAAAAACTGTTTTTT.

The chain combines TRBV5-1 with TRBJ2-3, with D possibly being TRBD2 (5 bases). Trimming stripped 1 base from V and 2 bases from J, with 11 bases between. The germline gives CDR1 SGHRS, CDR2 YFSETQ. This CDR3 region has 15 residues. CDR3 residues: CASSLTPGVTDTQYF. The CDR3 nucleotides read TGCGCCAGCAGCTTGACCCCCGGGGTCACAGATACGCAGTATTTT.

The CDR3: CASTLRGSNSNQPQHF. The CDR3 DNA reads as TGTGCCAGTACCCTCAGGGGAAGTAATAGCAATCAGCCCCAGCATTTT. V is TRBV19 and J is TRBJ1-5, with D possibly TRBD1 on 6 matching bases. Trimming took off 7 bases at V and 0 bases at J, with 16 bases between the two ends. The CDR3 length is 16 residues. CDR1 and CDR2 from the germline V gene are LNHDA and SQIVND (reference sequence).

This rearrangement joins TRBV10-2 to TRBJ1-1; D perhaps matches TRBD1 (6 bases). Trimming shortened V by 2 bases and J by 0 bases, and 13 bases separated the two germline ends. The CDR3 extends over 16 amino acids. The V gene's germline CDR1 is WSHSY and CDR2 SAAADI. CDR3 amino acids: CASSERRTVVNTEAFF. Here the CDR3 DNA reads TGCGCCAGCAGTGAGCGAAGGACAGTGGTGAACACTGAAGCTTTCTTT.

The CDR3 is CASNSGDWVSEQFF. CDR3 nucleotides: TGTGCCAGCAACTCGGGAGATTGGGTTAGTGAGCAGTTCTTC. The chain employs TRBV2 and TRBJ2-1; D might be TRBD2 (6 bases). Trimming pared 7 bases from V and 9 bases from J, leaving 19 bases between. CDR3 size: 14 residues. Germline CDR1 reads SNHLY; CDR2 reads FYNNEI.

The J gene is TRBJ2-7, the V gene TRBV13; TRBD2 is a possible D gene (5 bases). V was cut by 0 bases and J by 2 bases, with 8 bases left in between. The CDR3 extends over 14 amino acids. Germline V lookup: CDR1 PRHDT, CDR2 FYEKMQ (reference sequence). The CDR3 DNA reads TGTGCCAGCAGCTTAGGACACGGGACCTACGAGCAGTACTTC. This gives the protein CASSLGHGTYEQYF.

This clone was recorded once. CDR3 protein: CAISEMNAAPRTDTQYF. CDR3 DNA sequence: TGTGCCATCAGTGAGATGAATGCGGCGCCCCGCACAGATACGCAGTATTTT. The chain employs TRBV10-3 and TRBJ2-3; D remains ambiguous. V was pared by 2 bases and J by 1 base, with 16 bases between. The germline CDR1 and CDR2 sequences are ENHRY and SYGVKD. This CDR3 comprises 17 residues.

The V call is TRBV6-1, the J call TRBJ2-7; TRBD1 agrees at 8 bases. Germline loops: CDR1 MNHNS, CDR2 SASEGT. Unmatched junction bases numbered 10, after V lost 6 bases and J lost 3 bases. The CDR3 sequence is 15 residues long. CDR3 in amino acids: CASRRGLGQGYEQYF. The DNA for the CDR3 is TGTGCCAGCAGGAGGGGACTCGGACAGGGCTACGAGCAGTACTTC.

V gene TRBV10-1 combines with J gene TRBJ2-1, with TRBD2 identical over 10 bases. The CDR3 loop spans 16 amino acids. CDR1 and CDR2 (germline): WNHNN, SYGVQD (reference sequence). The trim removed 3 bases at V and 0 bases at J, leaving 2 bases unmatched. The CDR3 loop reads CASSDTSGNSYNEQFF. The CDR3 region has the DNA TGCGCCAGCAGTGATACTAGCGGGAACTCCTACAATGAGCAGTTCTTC.

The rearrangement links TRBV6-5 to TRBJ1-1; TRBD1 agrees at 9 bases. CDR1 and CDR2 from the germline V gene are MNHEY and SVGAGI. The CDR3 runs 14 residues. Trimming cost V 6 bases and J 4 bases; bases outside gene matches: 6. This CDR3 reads CASRLSDRGTEAFF. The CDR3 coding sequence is TGTGCCAGCAGACTTTCGGACAGGGGCACTGAAGCTTTCTTT.

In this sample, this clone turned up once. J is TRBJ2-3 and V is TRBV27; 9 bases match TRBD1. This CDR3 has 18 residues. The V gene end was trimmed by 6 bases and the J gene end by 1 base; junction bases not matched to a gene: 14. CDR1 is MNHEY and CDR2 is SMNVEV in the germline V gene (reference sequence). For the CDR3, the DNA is TGTGCCAGCAGGAAGAGGGACAGGGAAACCTACCGCACAGATACGCAGTATTTT. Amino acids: CASRKRDRETYRTDTQYF.

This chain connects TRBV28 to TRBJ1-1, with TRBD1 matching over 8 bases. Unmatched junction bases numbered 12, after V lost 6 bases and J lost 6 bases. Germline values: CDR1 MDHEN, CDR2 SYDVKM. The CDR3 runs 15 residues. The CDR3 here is CASRDSFRGPAEAFF. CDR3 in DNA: TGTGCCAGCAGGGACTCCTTCAGGGGGCCCGCTGAAGCTTTCTTT.

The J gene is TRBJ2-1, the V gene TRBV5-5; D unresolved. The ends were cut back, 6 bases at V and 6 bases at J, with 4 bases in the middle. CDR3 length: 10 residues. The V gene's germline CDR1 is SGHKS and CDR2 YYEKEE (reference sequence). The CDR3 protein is CASTLNEQFF. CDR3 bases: TGTGCCAGCACCCTCAATGAGCAGTTCTTC.

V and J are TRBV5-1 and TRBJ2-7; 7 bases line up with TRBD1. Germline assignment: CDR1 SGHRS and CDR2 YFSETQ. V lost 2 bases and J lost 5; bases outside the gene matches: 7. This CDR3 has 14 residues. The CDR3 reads CASSLKQGINEQYF. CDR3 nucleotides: TGCGCCAGCAGCTTAAAACAGGGGATTAACGAGCAGTACTTC.

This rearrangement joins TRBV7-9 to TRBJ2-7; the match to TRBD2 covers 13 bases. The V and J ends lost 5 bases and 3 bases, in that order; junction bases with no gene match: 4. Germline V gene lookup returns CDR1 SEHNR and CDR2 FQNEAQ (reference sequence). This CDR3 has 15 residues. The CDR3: CASSPLAGGVYEQYF. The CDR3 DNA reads TGTGCCAGCAGCCCACTAGCGGGAGGGGTCTACGAGCAGTACTTC.